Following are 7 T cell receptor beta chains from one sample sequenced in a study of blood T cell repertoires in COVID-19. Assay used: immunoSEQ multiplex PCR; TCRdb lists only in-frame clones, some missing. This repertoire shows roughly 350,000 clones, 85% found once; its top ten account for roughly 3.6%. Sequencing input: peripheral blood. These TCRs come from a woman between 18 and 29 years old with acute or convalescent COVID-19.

CDR3: CASSGPISRGAGVHQPQHF. The CDR3 DNA reads as TGCGCCAGCAGTGGCCCTATTTCTAGGGGCGCAGGAGTCCACCAGCCCCAGCATTTT. The J gene is TRBJ1-5, the V gene TRBV10-1; the D gene is possibly TRBD1 (5 bases). The CDR3 is 19 residues long. Germline CDR1 and CDR2: WNHNN and SYGVQD (reference sequence). With 4 bases removed from V and 7 bases from J, the gap between germline ends came to 29 bases.

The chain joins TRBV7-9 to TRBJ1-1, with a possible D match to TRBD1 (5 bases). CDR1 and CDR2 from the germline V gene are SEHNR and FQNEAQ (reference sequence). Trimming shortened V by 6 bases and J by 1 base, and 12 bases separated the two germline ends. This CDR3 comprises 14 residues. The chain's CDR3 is CASRPSTGNTEAFF. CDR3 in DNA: TGTGCCAGCAGACCATCAACAGGGAACACTGAAGCTTTCTTT.

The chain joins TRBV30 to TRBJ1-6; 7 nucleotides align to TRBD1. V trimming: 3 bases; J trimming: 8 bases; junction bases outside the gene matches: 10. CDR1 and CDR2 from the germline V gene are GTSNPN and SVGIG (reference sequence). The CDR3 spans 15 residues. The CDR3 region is CAWRLKGTDDSPLHF. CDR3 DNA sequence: TGTGCCTGGAGACTAAAGGGGACAGATGATTCACCCCTCCACTTT.

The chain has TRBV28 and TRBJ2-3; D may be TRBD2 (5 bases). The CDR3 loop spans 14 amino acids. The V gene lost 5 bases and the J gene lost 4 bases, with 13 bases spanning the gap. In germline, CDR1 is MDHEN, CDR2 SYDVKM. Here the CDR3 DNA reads TGTGCCAGCAGTGGTGGGAGCTACCCAGATACGCAGTATTTT. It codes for CASSGGSYPDTQYF.

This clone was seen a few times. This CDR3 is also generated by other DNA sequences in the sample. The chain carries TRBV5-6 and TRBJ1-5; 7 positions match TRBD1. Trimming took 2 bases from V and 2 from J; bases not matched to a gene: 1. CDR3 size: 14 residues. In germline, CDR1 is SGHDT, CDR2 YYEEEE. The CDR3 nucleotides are TGTGCCAGCAGCTTTGGACAGGGCAATCAGCCCCAGCATTTT. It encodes CASSFGQGNQPQHF. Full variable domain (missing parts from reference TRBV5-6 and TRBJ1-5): DAGVTQSPTHLIKTRGQQVTLRCSPKSGHDTVSWYQQALGQGPQFIFQYYEEEERQRGNFPDRFSGHQFPNYSSELNVNALLLGDSALYLCASSFGQGNQPQHFGDGTRLSIL.

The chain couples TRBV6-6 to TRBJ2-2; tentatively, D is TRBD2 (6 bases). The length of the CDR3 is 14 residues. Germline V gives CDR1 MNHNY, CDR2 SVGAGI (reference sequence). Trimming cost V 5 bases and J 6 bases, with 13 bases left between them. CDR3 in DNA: TGTGCCAGCAGTGCCCTGGGGGGATCCGGGGAGCTGTTTTTT. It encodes CASSALGGSGELFF.

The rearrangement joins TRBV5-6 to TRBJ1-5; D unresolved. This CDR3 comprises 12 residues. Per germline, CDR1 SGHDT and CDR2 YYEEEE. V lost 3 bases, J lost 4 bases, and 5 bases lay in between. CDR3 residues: CASSSLNQPQHF. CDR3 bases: TGTGCCAGCAGCTCCTTAAATCAGCCCCAGCATTTT.